Reported below is one T cell receptor beta chain. Its antigen remains unknown. CDR1 and CDR2 (germline): MGHDK, SYGVNS. The CDR3 covers 14 residues. Trimming left V 5 bases short and J 7 bases short, with 17 bases between. This sample was included in a study of a mutant IDH1 vaccine in newly diagnosed glioma. Documented time point: week 5, during vaccination. Doses comprised 300 ug of mutant IDH1 20-mer peptide each, plus topical imiquimod. Measured with immunoSEQ multiplex PCR; TCRdb has only the in-frame clones, and not every one. The table has roughly 39,000 clones, over 75% seen once. The TCR sequence derives from a man in his forties or fifties with glioma. The chain has TRBV25-1 and TRBJ2-5; D uncertain. Source: PBMCs, taken from a glioma patient whose treatment included an IDH1 peptide vaccine. The CDR3 DNA reads TGTGCCAGCAGTCATGGGCGTACACTGGGGACCCAGTACTTC. The encoded protein is CASSHGRTLGTQYF.